These T cell receptor beta chains were read from a single sample in a study of tumor and adjacent non-tumor tissue in lung cancer. TCRdb re-derived calls from the multiplex PCR reads in MiXCR, one entry per CDR3 protein. The data hold under 150,000 distinct CDR3 sequences, with roughly 66% observed a single time. Sequencing input: lung tumor tissue. The receptors were sampled from a man aged 55 to 70 with small cell lung cancer. CDR3s include the opening cysteine and the closing phenylalanine or tryptophan. The D gene is left open where the match is weak. Not all rows give a size; the values are once, few, many and, for expanded clones, a class.

D	size	V	J	DNA	CDR3
.	.	TRBV11-3	TRBJ2-3	TGTGCCAGCAGTTTAAACAGCAACACAGGTACGCAGTATTTT	CASSLNSNTGTQYF
.	.	TRBV20-1	TRBJ2-5	TGCAGTGCTCGTATTATTGGACAATTAGAGACCCGGTACTTC	CSARIIGQLETRYF
TRBD2	.	TRBV10-1	TRBJ2-1	TGCGTCAGCAGCGAGCCTTTAGCGGGAGGAAATGAGCAGTTCTTC	CVSSEPLAGGNEQFF
.	.	TRBV11-1	TRBJ2-3	TGTGTCAGTAGCTTAGGCCTCACAGATACGCAGTATTTT	CVSSLGLTDTQYF
.	.	TRBV28	TRBJ1-1	TGTGCCAGCGGTCCCGCCGGTGGGGCTTTCTTT	CASGPAGGAFF
TRBD1	.	TRBV5-4	TRBJ2-1	TGTGCCAGCAGCTTGGGCGTGACAGGGTTATACAATGAGCAGTTCTTC	CASSLGVTGLYNEQFF
.	.	TRBV6-2/TRBV6-3	TRBJ2-2	TGTGCCAGCAGATTCCTTTTGAACACCTGGGAGCTGTTTTTT	CASRFLLNTWELFF
TRBD1	.	TRBV29-1	TRBJ2-5	TGCAGCATTGAAGGAACCGGGACAGGGGGCTGGGGGGCAACGGCTTCTCTTAAGACCCAGTACTTC	CSIEGTGTGGWGATASLKTQYF
.	many	TRBV6-5	TRBJ2-2	TGTGCCAGCAGTTCCCTCGCTTGGGGCGGGGAGCTGTTTTTT	CASSSLAWGGELFF
TRBD2	.	TRBV11-2	TRBJ2-1	TGTGCCAGCGGCTCTTTAGCGGGAGCTCCCTACAATGAGCAGTTCTTC	CASGSLAGAPYNEQFF
.	.	TRBV11-3	TRBJ2-3	TGTGCAAGCGGTCGGTCTAGCAAGCTCCTGGATACGCAGTATTTT	CASGRSSKLLDTQYF
.	once	TRBV11-3	TRBJ2-7	TGTGGCAGCAGCTTAGAGAGACAACCGCAGTACTTC	CGSSLERQPQYF
.	.	TRBV28	TRBJ2-3	TGTGCCAGCAGTCCTACGACAGGCCGGGGTGGAGATACGCAGTATTTT	CASSPTTGRGGDTQYF
.	many	TRBV20-1	TRBJ2-3	TGCAGCGCTAACCGGGGGAGAGATACGCAGTATTTT	CSANRGRDTQYF
.	many	TRBV6-1	TRBJ1-3	TGTGCCACCCTTACAGGACTCTCCTCTGGAAACACCATATATTTT	CATLTGLSSGNTIYF
.	.	TRBV6-1	TRBJ2-3	TGTGCCTGCAGTGAAATTGGGCCCGAGGCCCAGTATTTT	CACSEIGPEAQYF
TRBD2	.	TRBV12-3/TRBV12-4	TRBJ2-1	TGTGCCAGCACCTTAAGCGGGAGGGCCTTCAATGAGCAGTTCTTC	CASTLSGRAFNEQFF
TRBD1	.	TRBV6-1	TRBJ1-4	TGTGCCAGCAGTGCCACAGGGGGAGATGAAAAACTGTTTTTT	CASSATGGDEKLFF
TRBD2	.	TRBV20-1	TRBJ2-7	TGCAGTGCTAGTGTCCGACTAGCGGGAGCCCATGAGCAGTACTTC	CSASVRLAGAHEQYF
TRBD2	.	TRBV11-2	TRBJ2-2	TGTGCCTGCAGCGGGAGGGGCGGGAGGGCCCTGAGCACCGGGGAGCTGTTTTTT	CACSGRGGRALSTGELFF
.	many	TRBV12-3/TRBV12-4	TRBJ2-4	TGTGCCAGCAGTTTCGCGGGGAACATTCAGTACTTC	CASSFAGNIQYF
.	.	TRBV11-2	TRBJ1-4	TGTGCCAGCAGCTTACGGTTCGGAGGTAAAAAACTGTTTTTT	CASSLRFGGKKLFF
.	many	TRBV11-2	TRBJ2-7	TGTGCCAGCAGCTTAGATCCTTGGGGTCAGTACTTC	CASSLDPWGQYF
.	.	TRBV21-1	TRBJ2-3	TGTGCCGGAGCGGAAGGTCTTCCCCCAGATACGCAGTATTTT	CAGAEGLPPDTQYF
.	once	TRBV11-2	TRBJ2-1	TGTGCCAGCAGCCGCGCTAGCCCATACATTGAGCAGTTCTTC	CASSRASPYIEQFF
.	.	TRBV4-2	TRBJ2-3	TGTGCCAGCAGCCAAGCTACGGTGAGCTCGCAGGATACGCAGTATTTT	CASSQATVSSQDTQYF
TRBD2	.	TRBV29-1	TRBJ2-7	TGCAGCGTCGGCCAAGCGGGAGGCATCTACGAGCAGTACTTC	CSVGQAGGIYEQYF
.	.	TRBV4-1	TRBJ1-5	TGCACCAGCAGCCAAGAGGAAACAGGCGTTCGGCCCCAGCATTTT	CTSSQEETGVRPQHF
.	.	TRBV12-3/TRBV12-4	TRBJ1-1	TGTGCCAGCAGTTTGCTGGATTCCACTGAAGCTTTCTTT	CASSLLDSTEAFF
.	.	TRBV29-1	TRBJ2-3	TGCAGCGTCCAGACAGTGTTCACAGATACGCAGTATTTT	CSVQTVFTDTQYF
TRBD1	.	TRBV6-1	TRBJ1-5	TGTGCCAGCAGTCCCAGACAGGGGCTTCAGAGCATTCAGCCCCAGCATTTT	CASSPRQGLQSIQPQHF
.	.	TRBV11-3	TRBJ2-7	TGTGCCAGCACCAAGACAGCATTAGCCTACGAGCAGTACTTC	CASTKTALAYEQYF
.	.	TRBV20-1	TRBJ2-1	TGCACTGCTAGAGATACATCAAGCTGGTACAATGAGCAGTTCTTC	CTARDTSSWYNEQFF
.	many	TRBV12-3/TRBV12-4	TRBJ2-2	TGTGCCAGCAGTTATAACACCGGGGAGCTGTTTTTT	CASSYNTGELFF
TRBD2	.	TRBV29-1	TRBJ2-3	TGCAGTGGTATATCGCGACTAGCGGGAGGTACAGATACGCAGTATTTT	CSGISRLAGGTDTQYF
.	.	TRBV2	TRBJ1-2	TGTGCCAGCAGTGAAGCGCGCGGTGGAAGGGGCTACACCTTC	CASSEARGGRGYTF
.	.	TRBV20-1	TRBJ2-3	TGCAGTGCCGGCGTGGCTGCCGTTAGCATAGATACGCAGTATTTT	CSAGVAAVSIDTQYF
TRBD2	.	TRBV6-1	TRBJ2-1	TGTGCCGGGAGCTGGGGGGGACTAGAGGTCAATGAGCAGTTCTTC	CAGSWGGLEVNEQFF
TRBD2	.	TRBV7-2	TRBJ2-1	TGTGCCAGTAGCCCCCGGGGACTAGCTTACAATGAGCAGTTCTTC	CASSPRGLAYNEQFF
.	.	TRBV20-1	TRBJ1-3	TGCGGTGCTAGTCGATTCGTTGACGCGCCGGGGGGAAACACCATAAATTTT	CGASRFVDAPGGNTINF
.	.	TRBV11-3	TRBJ1-2	TGTGCAAGCAGCTTACGTCAGGGCACAGGTGGCTACACCTTC	CASSLRQGTGGYTF
TRBD2	.	TRBV6-1	TRBJ2-4	TGCGCCAGCACTCGGCGGGAGGGCGGAGAAAACGTTCAGTACTTC	CASTRREGGENVQYF
.	.	TRBV20-1	TRBJ1-4	TGCAGTACTAGTCGAGGGGGGACTACTAATGAAAAACTGTTTTTT	CSTSRGGTTNEKLFF